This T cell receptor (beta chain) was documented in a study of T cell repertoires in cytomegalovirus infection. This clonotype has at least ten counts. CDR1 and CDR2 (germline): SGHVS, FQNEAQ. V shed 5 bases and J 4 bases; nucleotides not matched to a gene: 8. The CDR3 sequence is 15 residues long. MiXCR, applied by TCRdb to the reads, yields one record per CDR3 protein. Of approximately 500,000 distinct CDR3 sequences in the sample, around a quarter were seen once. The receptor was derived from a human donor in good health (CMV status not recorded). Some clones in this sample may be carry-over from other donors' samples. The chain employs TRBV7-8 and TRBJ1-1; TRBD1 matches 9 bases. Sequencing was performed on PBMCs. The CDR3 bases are TGTGCCAGCAGCCCAAACAGGGGGCCGATCACTGAAGCTTTCTTT. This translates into CASSPNRGPITEAFF.